The present TCR beta chain was sequenced within a study of beta chain features in type 1 diabetes. Study-level results: Among patients with Type 1 diabetes, TCRB CDR3s were moderately but significantly shorter in every one of the four CD4+ subsets.

This clone was recorded once. No antigen is known for it. The CDR3 sequence is 15 residues long. The V and J ends lost 5 bases and 0 bases respectively, with 15 bases between them. Germline V gene lookup returns CDR1 SGHRS and CDR2 YFSETQ. Reverse transcription of all isolated RNA meant that expressed TCRB transcripts were sequenced. The assay was immunoSEQ multiplex PCR, and TCRdb's table has in-frame clones only and misses some. The table has 38,000 or so clones, about two thirds seen once. The sequenced material came from Tregs from blood. The clonotype was recovered from a woman in her twenties or thirties in good health. The genes are TRBV5-1 and TRBJ2-7; D perhaps matches TRBD1 (6 bases). CDR3 DNA: TGCGCCAGCAGTGATAGGACAGCCAGCTCCTACGAGCAGTACTTC. Translated: CASSDRTASSYEQYF.